These 20 T cell receptor beta chains originate from one sample sequenced in a study of T-cell reconstitution after alpha-beta-depleted transplantation in children. Unique molecular identifiers were used to barcode this TCRbeta library. TCRdb used MiXCR to reprocess the PCR reads, holding one entry per CDR3 protein. The sample lists more than 85,000 distinct CDR3 sequences, 9% to 12% seen once, with about 7.3% in the top ten. Source: PBMCs from the stem cell graft donor, taken from the stem cell graft. The receptors stem from a human donor who donated a stem cell graft to a child with acute lymphoblastic leukemia.

In this sample, this clonotype turned up a few times. The chain joins TRBV7-9 to TRBJ1-1; tentatively, D is TRBD1 (6 bases). Germline V gene sequence: CDR1 SEHNR, CDR2 FQNEAQ (reference sequence). Trimming cost V 1 base and J 10 bases, with 16 bases left between them. The CDR3 has 14 residues. The CDR3 DNA follows: TGTGCCAGCAGCTTAGAGGACAGAATTGAGGGAGCTTTCTTT. This translates into CASSLEDRIEGAFF.

The rearrangement joins TRBV5-4 to TRBJ1-1; unclear D gene. Germline V CDR1 and CDR2: SGHNT, YYREEE (reference sequence). V lost 3 bases and J lost 6, with 21 bases in between. The CDR3 is 16 amino acids. Written as DNA, the CDR3 is TGTGCCAGCAGCTCCGAACGGGCCCCAATCGGAGCTGAAGCTTTCTTT. Translation: CASSSERAPIGAEAFF.

This clonotype was seen ten or more times. This rearrangement joins TRBV7-6 to TRBJ2-7, with D possibly being TRBD1 or TRBD2 (7 bases each). CDR1 is SGHVS, CDR2 FNYEAQ, per germline. The CDR3 has 16 amino acids. Trimming took off 0 bases at V and 6 bases at J, with 18 bases between the two ends. This chain's CDR3 is CASSLAGQGGLVEQYF. In nucleotides, the CDR3 is TGTGCCAGCAGCTTAGCGGGGCAGGGGGGGTTAGTCGAGCAGTACTTC.

This clonotype has a count of ten or more. The CDR3 reads CASSLMREQTQYF. The CDR3 nucleotides are TGTGCCAGCAGTTTAATGAGGGAACAGACCCAGTACTTC. The chain combines TRBV27 with TRBJ2-5, with D possibly being TRBD2 (5 bases). Trimming pared 2 bases from V and 6 bases from J, leaving 10 bases between. The CDR3 has 13 residues. Per germline, CDR1 MNHEY and CDR2 SMNVEV (reference sequence).

The sample holds many counts of this clonotype. The rearrangement uses TRBV5-1 and TRBJ1-3; D call uncertain. Trimming shortened V by 4 bases and J by 0 bases, and 11 bases separated the two germline ends. CDR1 and CDR2 (germline): SGHRS, YFSETQ. The length of the CDR3 is 15 residues. CDR3 sequence reads: CASSPTGNSGNTIYF. The CDR3 region has the DNA TGCGCCAGCAGCCCTACGGGCAACTCTGGAAACACCATATATTTT.

This clonotype appeared a single time. The chain is built from TRBV18 and TRBJ1-5, with TRBD1 as a possible D gene (5 bases). CDR1 and CDR2 from the germline V gene are KGHSH and LQKENI. The V end was cut by 3 bases, the J end by 4 bases, with 19 bases between. CDR3 length equals 17 residues. CDR3: CASSPANNLRGNQPQHF. Written as DNA, the CDR3 is TGTGCCAGCTCACCCGCTAATAACCTGAGGGGAAATCAGCCCCAGCATTTT. The full variable domain, in which reference TRBV18 and TRBJ1-5 provide the parts outside the CDR3, is NAGVMQNPRHLVRRRGQEARLRCSPMKGHSHVYWYRQLPEEGLKFMVYLQKENIIDESGMPKERFSAEFPKEGPSILRIQQVVRGDSAAYFCASSPANNLRGNQPQHFGDGTRLSIL.

Comment on this clonotype: Given a much more abundant clone one base away, this may be a read error. V and J are TRBV6-2 or TRBV6-3 and TRBJ1-5; TRBD1 is a possible D gene (5 bases). The CDR3 is made up of 13 amino acids. Germline assignment: CDR1 MNHEY and CDR2 SVGEGT. Trimming removed 4 bases at V and 6 bases at J, with 10 bases between. DNA for the CDR3: TGTGCCAGCAGTTTCTATGGGGGTCAGCCCCAGCATTTT. Amino acids: CASSFYGGQPQHF.

The chain combines TRBV7-2 with TRBJ2-5; weak D call: TRBD1 (6 bases). The germline CDR1 and CDR2 sequences are SGHTA and FQGNSA. Trimming removed 5 bases from V and 5 bases from J, with 12 bases in between. The CDR3 contains 13 residues. The CDR3 loop is CASSPRGWETQYF. The DNA for the CDR3 is TGTGCCAGCAGCCCGAGGGGGTGGGAGACCCAGTACTTC.

The chain employs TRBV18 and TRBJ1-2; D unclear. V lost 0 bases and J lost 2, with 10 bases in between. Germline CDR1 is KGHSH and CDR2 is LQKENI. The CDR3 length is 15 residues. In nucleotides, the CDR3 is TGTGCCAGCTCACCACCGCGGCCGCTGAACTATGGCTACACCTTC. Translating gives CASSPPRPLNYGYTF.

The V and J genes are TRBV12-3 or TRBV12-4 and TRBJ2-7; TRBD2 might be the D (7 bases). V shed 4 bases and J shed 5 bases, with 9 bases lying between them. The CDR3 extends over 12 amino acids. CDR3: CASSWGGHEQYF. The CDR3 DNA reads as TGTGCCAGCAGTTGGGGGGGCCACGAGCAGTACTTC.

This clonotype occurred many times. In DNA form, the CDR3 reads TGTGCCAGCAGTGTTGGACTAGGTTCCTACAATGAGCAGTTCTTC. The encoded protein is CASSVGLGSYNEQFF. V gene TRBV2 combines with J gene TRBJ2-1; 7 bases fit TRBD2. The J segment lost 1 base and the V segment lost 4 bases, leaving 4 bases of the junction unmatched. This CDR3 region has 15 residues. Germline V lookup: CDR1 SNHLY, CDR2 FYNNEI.

This clonotype showed up many times. This chain joins TRBV3-1 and TRBJ1-5, with D unclear. Trimming pared 0 bases from V and 1 base from J, leaving 10 bases between. This CDR3 is 16 amino acids long. Germline V CDR1 and CDR2: LGHDT, YNNKEL (reference sequence). The CDR3 coding sequence is TGTGCCAGCAGCCAAGACAGCCCGAGAAGCAATCAGCCCCAGCATTTT. Its protein is CASSQDSPRSNQPQHF.

This clonotype was detected many times. Germline is not matched at one junction end, which may reflect a read error. The chain carries TRBV7-7 and TRBJ2-7; D gene uncertain. This CDR3 contains 14 residues. CDR1 is SSHAT and CDR2 is FNYEAQ in the germline V gene (reference sequence). The CDR3 spells CASSFRTIDYEQYF. The CDR3 bases are TGTGCTAGCAGCTTCCGGACCATCGACTACGAGCAGTACTTC.

This clonotype was counted at least ten times. DNA of the CDR3: TGTGCCAGCAGCCCAATTCCGTCTTGGGGTGAGCAGTTCTTC. Protein: CASSPIPSWGEQFF. The chain is built from TRBV6-2 or TRBV6-3 and TRBJ2-1; D unresolved. The length of the CDR3 is 14 residues. Trimming removed 6 bases from V and 9 bases from J, with 18 bases in between. The V gene's germline CDR1 is MNHEY and CDR2 SVGEGT.

This clonotype showed up many times. V usage is TRBV12-3 or TRBV12-4 and J usage is TRBJ1-2; D possibly corresponds to TRBD1 (6 bases). The CDR3 contains 14 residues. V was trimmed by 4 bases and J by 2 bases, leaving 11 bases between them. The CDR3 region has the DNA TGTGCCAGCAGTTCACAGACAGGAAACTATGGCTACACCTTC. It encodes CASSSQTGNYGYTF.

At least ten counts were recorded for this clonotype. This chain joins TRBV28 and TRBJ2-7; 12 bases fit TRBD2. Germline V CDR1 and CDR2: MDHEN, SYDVKM. This CDR3 spans 14 amino acids. Trimming at V came to 6 bases and at J to 4 bases, leaving 4 bases not matched to a gene. The CDR3 bases are TGTGCCAGCAGGACTAGCGGGAGTCAATACGAGCAGTACTTC. This translates into CASRTSGSQYEQYF.

This clonotype has a count of ten or more. CDR3 DNA sequence: TGTGCCAGCAGTTCTTCCTCGGGACAAGGGAATTCACCCCTCCACTTT. This codes for CASSSSSGQGNSPLHF. The chain carries TRBV12-3 or TRBV12-4 and TRBJ1-6; D might be TRBD1 (6 bases). Trimming left V 4 bases short and J 7 bases short, with 17 bases between. The CDR3 has 16 amino acids.

This clonotype was recorded at least ten times. The chain employs TRBV6-5 and TRBJ1-5; D not certain. CDR3 length: 13 amino acids. Trimming removed 2 bases at V and 7 bases at J, with 9 bases between. CDR1 is MNHEY, CDR2 SVGAGI, per germline. This CDR3 is CASSYTSQQPQHF. The CDR3 DNA is TGTGCCAGCAGTTACACTTCACAACAGCCCCAGCATTTT.

This clonotype was seen repeatedly, ten times or more. The V and J genes are TRBV20-1 and TRBJ2-7; 9 bases line up with TRBD2. J lost 1 base, V lost 5 bases, and 6 bases had no gene match. This CDR3 comprises 14 residues. CDR1 is DFQATT and CDR2 is SNEGSKA in the germline V gene (reference sequence). CDR3 sequence reads: CSAVVSGSSYEQYF. Written as DNA, the CDR3 is TGCAGTGCTGTTGTTAGCGGGAGTTCCTACGAGCAGTACTTC.

Many counts were recorded for this clonotype. The chain is built from TRBV29-1 and TRBJ2-6; D is unresolved. CDR3 length: 12 residues. Trimming removed 5 bases from V and 2 bases from J, with 4 bases in between. Germline V lookup: CDR1 SQVTM, CDR2 ANQGSEA. For the CDR3, the DNA is TGCAGCGTTCGAGCTGGGGCCAACGTCCTGACTTTC. This codes for CSVRAGANVLTF.